Below are 9 T cell receptor beta chains sequenced from a single sample in a study of T-cell reconstitution after alpha-beta-depleted transplantation in children. Unique molecular identifiers were incorporated during preparation of the TCRbeta library. TCRdb processed the PCR reads anew with MiXCR; each CDR3 protein has one entry. The table has about 200,000 distinct CDR3 sequences, 5.5% to 7% seen once; the top ten hold approximately 6%. Sequenced material: PBMCs, taken before TCRalphabeta/CD19-depleted stem cell transplant. These receptors came from a boy aged 2-15 years with acute lymphoblastic leukemia, due to receive a stem cell transplant.

This clonotype was seen ten or more times. The chain employs TRBV6-2 or TRBV6-3 and TRBJ2-1, with a tentative D call TRBD2 (6 bases). Trimming took off 1 base at V and 8 bases at J, with 15 bases between the two ends. There are 15 residues in the CDR3. Germline loops: CDR1 MNHEY, CDR2 SVGEGT. CDR3 sequence reads: CASSYWRDGGDEQFF. CDR3 DNA: TGTGCCAGCAGTTACTGGCGGGACGGAGGGGATGAGCAGTTCTTC.

This clonotype was seen repeatedly, ten times or more. The chain employs TRBV27 and TRBJ2-7, with D uncertain. The CDR3 spans 15 residues. CDR1 and CDR2 (germline): MNHEY, SMNVEV (reference sequence). Trimming took off 3 bases at V and 6 bases at J, with 18 bases between the two ends. This CDR3 reads CASSLNLRVDGEQYF. In DNA, the CDR3 is TGTGCCAGCAGTTTGAATCTCCGGGTAGATGGCGAGCAGTACTTC.

This clonotype has a count of ten or more. The V and J genes are TRBV20-1 and TRBJ2-1; no reliable D call. This CDR3 has 12 amino acids. V was shortened by 1 base and J by 5 bases, with 6 bases between the two germline ends. Germline lookup yields CDR1 DFQATT and CDR2 SNEGSKA (reference sequence). The CDR3 bases are TGCAGTGCTAGAGTAGTCAACAATGAGCAGTTCTTC. Its protein is CSARVVNNEQFF.

This clonotype has ten or more counts. The rearrangement links TRBV29-1 to TRBJ1-2, with no clear D. Germline values: CDR1 SQVTM, CDR2 ANQGSEA. The ends were cut back, 4 bases at V and 0 bases at J, with 3 bases in the middle. The CDR3 is 11 amino acids. The CDR3 sequence: CSVAANYGYTF. The CDR3 nucleotides read TGCAGCGTTGCAGCTAACTATGGCTACACCTTC.

This clonotype showed up many times. This CDR3 reads CASSHRDRGYNEQFF. The CDR3 bases are TGTGCCAGTAGCCACCGGGACAGGGGTTACAATGAGCAGTTCTTC. This chain joins TRBV19 and TRBJ2-1; 10 bases agree with TRBD1. CDR1 and CDR2 (germline): LNHDA, SQIVND (reference sequence). V trimming: 6 bases; J trimming: 4 bases; junction bases outside the gene matches: 6. The CDR3 consists of 15 residues.

This clonotype came up many times. Relative to the germline gene, one junction end is altered; a read error may explain this. This chain's CDR3 is CASSIASGGAPSQETQYF. As DNA, the CDR3 is TGTGCCAGCAGCATAGCTAGCGGGGGGGCCCCGAGTCAAGAGACCCAGTACTTC. The chain joins TRBV7-2 to TRBJ2-5, with 12 bases that match TRBD2. This CDR3 is built from 18 residues. Germline V lookup: CDR1 SGHTA, CDR2 FQGNSA.

This clonotype was seen many times. The J gene is TRBJ2-6, the V gene TRBV2; D possibly uses TRBD1 or TRBD2 (5 bases each). Germline values: CDR1 SNHLY, CDR2 FYNNEI. V was pared by 6 bases and J by 0 bases, with 12 bases between. The CDR3 extends over 16 amino acids. The CDR3 loop reads CASSGDGISGANVLTF. CDR3 DNA sequence: TGTGCCAGCAGCGGGGACGGAATCTCTGGGGCCAACGTCCTGACTTTC.

This clonotype came up a few times. The chain carries TRBV28 and TRBJ2-6; no clear D. CDR3 length equals 16 residues. V dropped 6 bases and J dropped 0 bases, with 12 bases sitting between them. In germline, CDR1 is MDHEN, CDR2 SYDVKM. CDR3 amino acids: CASSPGPISGANVLTF. CDR3 nucleotide sequence: TGTGCCAGCAGCCCAGGACCGATCTCTGGGGCCAACGTCCTGACTTTC. The full variable domain, in which reference TRBV28 and TRBJ2-6 provide the parts outside the CDR3, is DVKVTQSSRYLVKRTGEKVFLECVQDMDHENMFWYRQDPGLGLRLIYFSYDVKMKEKGDIPEGYSVSREKKERFSLILESASTNQTSMYLCASSPGPISGANVLTFGAGSRLTVL.

This clonotype showed up many times. The chain uses TRBV25-1 and TRBJ1-1; D might be TRBD1 (6 bases). CDR3 length: 13 amino acids. Germline V lookup: CDR1 MGHDK, CDR2 SYGVNS. Trimming cost V 7 bases and J 7 bases, with 16 bases left between them. The CDR3 loop reads CASNKGVDGEAFF. In DNA form, the CDR3 reads TGTGCCAGCAACAAGGGGGTGGACGGTGAAGCTTTCTTT.